Below are 15 T cell receptor beta chains sequenced from a single sample in a study of T cell repertoires in cytomegalovirus infection. TCRdb independently ran MiXCR on the reads; one entry per CDR3 protein. The sample has 110,000 to 150,000 distinct CDR3 sequences; roughly 6% are singletons. The sample taken for sequencing was PBMCs. The receptor source for this set is a human donor in good health (CMV status not recorded). Some clones in this sample may be carry-over from other donors' samples.

Ten or more counts support this clonotype. This rearrangement joins TRBV7-2 to TRBJ2-1; TRBD2 matches 10 bases. V was pared by 5 bases and J by 8 bases, with 12 bases of the junction left unmatched. CDR3 length: 16 residues. Germline values: CDR1 SGHTA, CDR2 FQGNSA. CDR3 amino acids: CASSVTGAGGLYEQFF. DNA for the CDR3: TGTGCCAGCAGCGTGACTGGAGCGGGGGGGTTGTATGAGCAGTTCTTC.

V and J are TRBV20-1 and TRBJ2-3; D is perhaps TRBD1 (6 bases). The length of the CDR3 is 15 residues. V gave up 4 bases and J gave up 1 base, with 15 bases separating them. Germline CDR1 is DFQATT and CDR2 is SNEGSKA (reference sequence). CDR3 amino acids: CSAIDRKRGTDTQYF. CDR3 sequence (DNA): TGCAGTGCTATAGACAGGAAGAGGGGCACAGATACGCAGTATTTT.

This sequence joins TRBV6-5 and TRBJ2-1; weak D call: TRBD2 (7 bases). The CDR3 consists of 14 residues. From germline, CDR1 is MNHEY and CDR2 SVGAGI. The V gene lost 6 bases and the J gene lost 8 bases, with 17 bases spanning the gap. Written as DNA, the CDR3 is TGTGCCAGCAGCCGGGGGGCCTGGGTCGATGAGCAGTTCTTC. It yields the protein CASSRGAWVDEQFF.

V gene TRBV20-1 combines with J gene TRBJ2-3; 12 positions match TRBD2. V dropped 0 bases and J dropped 4; count of bases not matched to a gene: 11. Germline V CDR1 and CDR2: DFQATT, SNEGSKA (reference sequence). The CDR3 runs to 18 residues. Written as DNA, the CDR3 is TGCAGTGCTAGAGATCCCCGGACGGGACTAGCGGGTTCAGATACGCAGTATTTT. Encoded protein: CSARDPRTGLAGSDTQYF.

This clonotype has more than one count but fewer than ten. The chain carries TRBV20-1 and TRBJ1-1; D perhaps matches TRBD1 (6 bases). Germline V gene data show CDR1 as DFQATT and CDR2 as SNEGSKA (reference sequence). The CDR3 length is 15 residues. Trimming pared 6 bases from V and 3 bases from J, leaving 20 bases between. CDR3 in amino acids: CSALRDTTWDTEAFF. In DNA form, the CDR3 reads TGCAGTGCGCTCCGGGACACCACCTGGGACACTGAAGCTTTCTTT.

V usage is TRBV20-1 and J usage is TRBJ1-2; 7 bases line up with TRBD1. J lost 7 bases, V lost 5 bases, and 16 bases had no gene match. The germline gives CDR1 DFQATT, CDR2 SNEGSKA (reference sequence). The CDR3 extends over 15 amino acids. The CDR3 DNA is TGCAGTGCTCAGGGGGGGGCCGGGGTCTCTCGTGGCTACACCTTC. Its translation: CSAQGGAGVSRGYTF.

This chain connects TRBV7-3 to TRBJ2-7, with D tentatively TRBD1 or TRBD2 (6 bases each). From germline, CDR1 is SGHTA and CDR2 FQGTGA. The CDR3 runs to 15 residues. The V gene lost 8 bases and the J gene lost 3 bases, with 20 bases spanning the gap. For the CDR3, the DNA is TGTGCCAGCTATTCCGCCGGGGGCAACAACTACGAGCAGTACTTC. Translation: CASYSAGGNNYEQYF.

The genes are TRBV20-1 and TRBJ2-1, with TRBD2 identical over 8 bases. V was clipped by 5 bases and J by 6 bases; unmatched bases: 6. The CDR3 covers 13 residues. Looked up from germline, CDR1 is DFQATT and CDR2 is SNEGSKA (reference sequence). CDR3 sequence: CSAASGGPNEQFF. The CDR3, as DNA: TGCAGTGCTGCAAGCGGGGGCCCCAATGAGCAGTTCTTC.

This clonotype came up many times. V and J are TRBV6-1 and TRBJ1-2; D is unclear. Germline V lookup: CDR1 MNHNS, CDR2 SASEGT. Trimming stripped 2 bases from V and 2 bases from J, with 6 bases between. The CDR3 totals 13 residues. The DNA for the CDR3 is TGTGCCAGCAGTGAAAGGAAGAACTATGGCTACACCTTC. The encoded protein is CASSERKNYGYTF.

V and J are TRBV5-1 and TRBJ1-4; perhaps TRBD1 as D (6 bases). Germline assignment: CDR1 SGHRS and CDR2 YFSETQ. Trimming took 0 bases from V and 5 from J, leaving 8 bases between them. This CDR3 has 14 amino acids. In nucleotides, the CDR3 is TGCGCCAGCAGCTTGGGACAGGAGAATGAAAAACTGTTTTTT. Protein sequence: CASSLGQENEKLFF.

Ten or more counts support this clonotype. The V gene is TRBV5-1, the J gene TRBJ2-3; a possible D gene is TRBD2 (6 bases). CDR3 length: 13 amino acids. Germline V gene lookup returns CDR1 SGHRS and CDR2 YFSETQ. V was clipped by 4 bases and J by 3 bases, with 9 bases between them. The CDR3 nucleotides read TGCGCCAGCAGCGGGCGGGGTACAGATACGCAGTATTTT. Translated: CASSGRGTDTQYF.

This clonotype was counted between two and nine times. The chain joins TRBV29-1 to TRBJ2-4; D is uncertain. The CDR3 sequence is 15 residues long. V was shortened by 4 bases and J by 0 bases, with 13 bases between the two germline ends. Germline CDR1 and CDR2: SQVTM and ANQGSEA. The CDR3: CSVVQKILAKNIQYF. The CDR3 DNA reads as TGCAGCGTTGTACAGAAAATACTAGCCAAAAACATTCAGTACTTC. Variable domain in full (rest from reference TRBV29-1 and TRBJ2-4): SAVISQKPSRDICQRGTSLTIQCQVDSQVTMMFWYRQQPGQSLTLIATANQGSEATYESGFVIDKFPISRPNLTFSTLTVSNMSPEDSSIYLCSVVQKILAKNIQYFGAGTRLSVL.

In this sample, this clonotype turned up a few times. With a much larger clone just one base away, this may be a read error. The chain joins TRBV7-4 to TRBJ1-1; D is perhaps TRBD1 (5 bases). The CDR3 contains 12 residues. Looked up from germline, CDR1 is SGHVT and CDR2 is SQSDAQ. Trimming removed 1 base at V and 6 bases at J, with 6 bases between. DNA of the CDR3: TGTGCCAGCAGCTTAGGACAGCCTGAAGCTTTCTTT. Translating gives CASSLGQPEAFF.

The CDR3 DNA follows: TGTGCCTGGAGTGGTTCGGGGAACGAGCAGTACTTC. This sequence encodes CAWSGSGNEQYF. The genes are TRBV30 and TRBJ2-7; D is perhaps TRBD2 (5 bases). Trimming cost V 1 base and J 5 bases, with 9 bases left between them. Germline V lookup: CDR1 GTSNPN, CDR2 SVGIG (reference sequence). This CDR3 has 12 amino acids.

CDR3 in amino acids: CASSSRPGLASTDTQYF. The CDR3 nucleotides read TGTGCCAGTAGTAGCCGACCGGGACTAGCGAGCACAGATACGCAGTATTTT. This rearrangement joins TRBV19 to TRBJ2-3; 10 bases are a match to TRBD2. J gave up 0 bases and V 4 bases, and 7 bases lay outside the gene matches. CDR3 length equals 17 residues. In germline, CDR1 is LNHDA, CDR2 SQIVND (reference sequence).